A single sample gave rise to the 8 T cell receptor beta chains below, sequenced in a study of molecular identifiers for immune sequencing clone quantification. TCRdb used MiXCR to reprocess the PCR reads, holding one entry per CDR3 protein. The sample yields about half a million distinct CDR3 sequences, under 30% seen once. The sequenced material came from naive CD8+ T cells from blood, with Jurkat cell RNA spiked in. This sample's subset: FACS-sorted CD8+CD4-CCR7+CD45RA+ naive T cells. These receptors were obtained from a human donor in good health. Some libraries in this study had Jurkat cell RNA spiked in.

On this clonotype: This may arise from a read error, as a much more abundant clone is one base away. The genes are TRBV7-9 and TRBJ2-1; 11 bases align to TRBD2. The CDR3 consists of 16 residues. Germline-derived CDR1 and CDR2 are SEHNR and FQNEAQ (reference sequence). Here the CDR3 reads CASSPKTSGTYNEQSF. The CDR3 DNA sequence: TGTGCCAGCAGCCCGAAGACTAGCGGGACATACAATGAGCAGTCCTTC.

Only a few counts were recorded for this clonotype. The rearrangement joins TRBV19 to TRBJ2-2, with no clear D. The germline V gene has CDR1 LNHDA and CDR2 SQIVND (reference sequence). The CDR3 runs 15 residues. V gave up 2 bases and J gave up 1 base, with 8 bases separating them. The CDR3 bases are TGTGCCAGTAGTATAAGGCAGATGAACACCGGGGAGCTGTTTTTT. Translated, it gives CASSIRQMNTGELFF.

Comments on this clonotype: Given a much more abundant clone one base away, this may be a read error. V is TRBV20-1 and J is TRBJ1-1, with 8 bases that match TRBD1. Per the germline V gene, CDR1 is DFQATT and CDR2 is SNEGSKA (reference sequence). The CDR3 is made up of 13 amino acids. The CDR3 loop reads CSANRGMNTEASF. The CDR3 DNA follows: TGCAGTGCAAACAGGGGGATGAACACTGAAGCTTCCTTT.

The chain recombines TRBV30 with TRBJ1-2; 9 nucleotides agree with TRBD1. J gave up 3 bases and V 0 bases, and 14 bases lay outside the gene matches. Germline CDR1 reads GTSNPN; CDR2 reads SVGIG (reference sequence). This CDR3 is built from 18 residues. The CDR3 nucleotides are TGTGCCTGGAGTGTAGGGGCTCGTAAAGGGACAGGGCACTATGGCTACACCTTC. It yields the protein CAWSVGARKGTGHYGYTF. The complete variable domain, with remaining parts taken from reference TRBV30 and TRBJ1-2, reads SQTIHQWPATLVQPVGSPLSLECTVEGTSNPNLYWYRQAAGRGLQLLFYSVGIGQISSEVPQNLSASRPQDRQFILSSKKLLLSDSGFYLCAWSVGARKGTGHYGYTFGSGTRLTVV.

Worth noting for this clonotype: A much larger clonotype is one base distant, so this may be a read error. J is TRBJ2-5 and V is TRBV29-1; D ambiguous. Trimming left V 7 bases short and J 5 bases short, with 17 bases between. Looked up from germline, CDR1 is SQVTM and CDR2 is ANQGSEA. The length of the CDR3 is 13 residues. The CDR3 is CSAYRLGSETQYF. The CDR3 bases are TGCAGCGCTTACCGGCTTGGCTCGGAGACCCAGTACTTC.

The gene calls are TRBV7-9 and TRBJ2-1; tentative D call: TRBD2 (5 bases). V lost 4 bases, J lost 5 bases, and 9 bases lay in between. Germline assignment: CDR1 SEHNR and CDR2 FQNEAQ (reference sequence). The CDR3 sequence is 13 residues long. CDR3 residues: CASSSGLNNEQFF. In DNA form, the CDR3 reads TGTGCCAGCAGCTCCGGACTGAACAATGAGCAGTTCTTC.

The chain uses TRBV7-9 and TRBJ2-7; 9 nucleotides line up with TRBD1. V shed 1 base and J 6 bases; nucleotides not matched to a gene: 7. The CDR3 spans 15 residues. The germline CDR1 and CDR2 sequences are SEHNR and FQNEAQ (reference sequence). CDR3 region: CASSLEVGQGAEQYF. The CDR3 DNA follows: TGTGCCAGCAGCTTAGAGGTGGGACAGGGAGCCGAGCAGTACTTC.

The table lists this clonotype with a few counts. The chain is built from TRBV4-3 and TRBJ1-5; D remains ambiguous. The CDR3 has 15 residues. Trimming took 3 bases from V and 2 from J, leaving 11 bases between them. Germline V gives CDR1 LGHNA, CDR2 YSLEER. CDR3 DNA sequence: TGCGCCAGCAGCCATCATGCCGACGGCAATCAGCCCCAGCATTTT. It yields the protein CASSHHADGNQPQHF.